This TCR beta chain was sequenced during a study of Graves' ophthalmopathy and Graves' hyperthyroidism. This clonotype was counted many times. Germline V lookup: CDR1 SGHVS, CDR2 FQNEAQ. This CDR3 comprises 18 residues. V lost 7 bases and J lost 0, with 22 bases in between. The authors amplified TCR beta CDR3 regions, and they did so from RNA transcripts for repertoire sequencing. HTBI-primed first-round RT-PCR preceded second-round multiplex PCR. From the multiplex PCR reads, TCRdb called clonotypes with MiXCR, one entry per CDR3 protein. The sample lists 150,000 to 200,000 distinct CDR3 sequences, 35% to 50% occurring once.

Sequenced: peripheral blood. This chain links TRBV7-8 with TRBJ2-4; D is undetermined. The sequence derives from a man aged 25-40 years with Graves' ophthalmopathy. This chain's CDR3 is CASTTSPYKGKAKNIQYF. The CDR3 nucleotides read TGTGCCAGCACTACCTCCCCCTATAAGGGCAAAGCCAAAAACATTCAGTACTTC. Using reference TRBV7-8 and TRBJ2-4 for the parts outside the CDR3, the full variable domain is GAGVSQSPRYKVAKRGQDVALRCDPISGHVSLFWYQQALGQGPEFLTYFQNEAQLDKSGLPSDRFFAERPEGSVSTLKIQRTQQEDSAVYLCASTTSPYKGKAKNIQYFGAGTRLSVL.